The rows below give T cell receptor beta chains drawn from one sample of a study of blood T cell repertoires in COVID-19. Assay: immunoSEQ multiplex PCR; the TCRdb copy retains only in-frame clones and omits some. The table records roughly 140,000 clones, over 70% of them present only once. The specimen sequenced was peripheral blood. These receptors were obtained from a man aged 50 or older with active or convalescent COVID-19. CDR3s include the opening cysteine and the closing phenylalanine or tryptophan. Rows give clone size only sometimes, using once, few, many, or a class for an expanded clone.

CDR3	size	V	J
CASSERLGGTNQPQHF	few	TRBV10-2	TRBJ1-5
CASSLGRANEQFF	few	TRBV12-3/TRBV12-4	TRBJ2-1
CASSLLTSGPYTDTQYF	-	TRBV27	TRBJ2-3
CASSQALAGSYNEQFF	few	TRBV4-1	TRBJ2-1
CASSSLGWAHYNEQFF	-	TRBV27	TRBJ2-1
CSVNEAGAGETQYF	-	TRBV29-1	TRBJ2-5
CASSLERGFAYGYTF	-	TRBV5-1	TRBJ1-2
CASSRGTSGGTGELFF	-	TRBV3-1/TRBV3-2	TRBJ2-2
CASSTSSNEKLFF	-	TRBV19	TRBJ1-4
CASSYRGGSTPYEQYF	-	TRBV6-5	TRBJ2-7
CASSPAGGLGGFETQYF	-	TRBV7-9	TRBJ2-5
CASTLGSGGNYNEQFF	-	TRBV5-1	TRBJ2-1
CASSYPSGSGETQYF	-	TRBV3-1/TRBV3-2	TRBJ2-5
CASSLVPGQSRYGYTF	-	TRBV7-9	TRBJ1-2
CASSPLSGTVYNEQFF	-	TRBV9	TRBJ2-1
CAIGLTGNNEQFF	-	TRBV10-3	TRBJ2-1
CASSEQGFYGYTF	once	TRBV10-2	TRBJ1-2
CASSVGPGAGTDTQYF	once	TRBV9	TRBJ2-3
CASSRQGVESQYF	once	TRBV28	TRBJ2-5
CASSGNIDPNEQFF	few	TRBV28	TRBJ2-1
CASSPGGHEQFF	once	TRBV6-6	TRBJ2-1
CASKDRGAYEQYF	-	TRBV19	TRBJ2-7
CASSVGASGWETQYF	once	TRBV9	TRBJ2-5
CASSGTGSQPQHF	-	TRBV19	TRBJ1-5
CASSPSGTTTDTQYF	-	TRBV28	TRBJ2-3
CASKPLLTGGSSPLHF	few	TRBV2	TRBJ1-6
CASSLGLGTDTQYF	-	TRBV28	TRBJ2-3
CASSVVPDRAYEQYF	-	TRBV11-2	TRBJ2-7
CAATGDVAGYTF	-	TRBV30	TRBJ1-2
CASSYGGQGLFF	-	TRBV6-6	TRBJ1-4
CASSALLTNQPQHF	-	TRBV27	TRBJ1-5
CATSRVGGTTDTQYF	-	TRBV15	TRBJ2-3
CSVEWATEAFF	-	TRBV29-1	TRBJ1-1
CASSLGTLEQFF	once	TRBV4-1	TRBJ2-1
CATSEGGQTYGYTF	-	TRBV24-1	TRBJ1-2
CASSFSGLAGVRETQYF	-	TRBV5-1	TRBJ2-5
CASSVGLAPNEQFF	-	TRBV5-6	TRBJ2-1
CASSLGTGATGELFF	few	TRBV11-2	TRBJ2-2
CASSKDRGYTDTQYF	many	TRBV2	TRBJ2-3
CATSVSGDGYTF	-	TRBV24-1	TRBJ1-2
CASIRLGGGTGELFF	-	TRBV19	TRBJ2-2
CAIKGLANEQFF	-	TRBV28	TRBJ2-1
CASSYRQGEVGYTF	-	TRBV7-8	TRBJ1-2
CASSFRDRRTDTQYF	-	TRBV5-1	TRBJ2-3
CASRSDGLSYGYTF	few	TRBV10-2	TRBJ1-2
CASSPTSGEYNEQFF	-	TRBV7-7	TRBJ2-1
CASSDGTSGETQYF	-	TRBV27	TRBJ2-5
CASSYLTDGNQPQHF	-	TRBV19	TRBJ1-5
CASSPRGQQDTEAFF	-	TRBV18	TRBJ1-1
CASNPGTGVTEAFF	-	TRBV5-1	TRBJ1-1
CASRLAGTGELFF	-	TRBV2	TRBJ2-2
CATTTRVLETQYF	-	TRBV28	TRBJ2-5
CASSRLLNIQYF	few	TRBV7-9	TRBJ2-4
CASSPRTSGRSGELFF	-	TRBV7-2	TRBJ2-2
CASSLGLAVTDTQYF	-	TRBV11-3	TRBJ2-3
CASSDGVRLSTDTQYF	-	TRBV2	TRBJ2-3
CASSLFRGSGYEQYF	-	TRBV27	TRBJ2-7
CAWRQGNEKLFF	-	TRBV30	TRBJ1-4
CASSSPGQAYEQYF	-	TRBV28	TRBJ2-7